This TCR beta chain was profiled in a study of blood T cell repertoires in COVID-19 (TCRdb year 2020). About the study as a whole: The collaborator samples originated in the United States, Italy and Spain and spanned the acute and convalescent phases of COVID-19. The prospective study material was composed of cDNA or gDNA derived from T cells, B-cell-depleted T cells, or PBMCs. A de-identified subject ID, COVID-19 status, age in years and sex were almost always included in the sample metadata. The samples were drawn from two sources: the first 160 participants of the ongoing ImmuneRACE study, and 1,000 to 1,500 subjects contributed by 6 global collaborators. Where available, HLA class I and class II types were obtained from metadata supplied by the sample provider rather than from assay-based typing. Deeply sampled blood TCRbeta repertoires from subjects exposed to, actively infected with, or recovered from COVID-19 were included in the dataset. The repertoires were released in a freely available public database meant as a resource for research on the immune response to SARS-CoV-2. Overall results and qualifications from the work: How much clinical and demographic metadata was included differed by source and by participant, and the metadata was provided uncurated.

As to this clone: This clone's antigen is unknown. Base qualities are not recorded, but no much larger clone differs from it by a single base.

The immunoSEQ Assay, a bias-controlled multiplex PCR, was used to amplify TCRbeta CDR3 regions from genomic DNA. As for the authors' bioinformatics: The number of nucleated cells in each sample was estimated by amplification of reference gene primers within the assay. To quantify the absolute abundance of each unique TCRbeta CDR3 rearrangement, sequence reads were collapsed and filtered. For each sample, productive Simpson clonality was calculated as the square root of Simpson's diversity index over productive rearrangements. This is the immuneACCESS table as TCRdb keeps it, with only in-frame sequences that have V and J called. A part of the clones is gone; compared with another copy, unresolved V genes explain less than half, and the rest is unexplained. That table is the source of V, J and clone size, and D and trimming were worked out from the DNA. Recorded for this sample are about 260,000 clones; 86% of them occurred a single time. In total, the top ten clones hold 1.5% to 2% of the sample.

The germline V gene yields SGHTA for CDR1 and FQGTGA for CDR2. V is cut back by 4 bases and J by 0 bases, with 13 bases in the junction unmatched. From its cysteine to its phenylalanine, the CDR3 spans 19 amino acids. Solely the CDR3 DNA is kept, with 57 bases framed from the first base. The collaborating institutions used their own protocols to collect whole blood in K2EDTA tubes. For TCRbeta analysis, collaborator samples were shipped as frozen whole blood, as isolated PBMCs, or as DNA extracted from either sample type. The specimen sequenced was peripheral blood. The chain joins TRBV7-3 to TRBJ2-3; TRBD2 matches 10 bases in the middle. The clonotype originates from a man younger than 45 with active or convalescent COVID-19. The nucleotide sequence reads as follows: TGTGCCAGCAGCTCGAACGGGCTAGCGGGGGCCCCTAGCACAGATACGCAGTATTTT. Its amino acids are CASSSNGLAGAPSTDTQYF.